Only one count was recorded for the clone carrying this T cell receptor (beta chain). What it binds is not known. V was pared by 6 bases and J by 0 bases, with 15 bases between. The CDR3 covers 16 residues. Germline V gene lookup returns CDR1 MNHEY and CDR2 SMNVEV (reference sequence). This sample is part of a study of vaccination and CD4 T cells after COVID-19. Study as a whole: Nasal swab PCR had detected SARS-CoV-2 in convalescent patients, some ten mild and one severe. Investigators stimulated cells with overlapping spike peptides drawn from SARS-CoV-2, HCoV-NL63, HCoV-OC43 and HCoV-229E. The post-COVID sampling time was a median about 100 days after diagnosis, ranging from 35 to 161.

CD4+ T cells that had been cultured provided DNA sequenced with the Oncomine TCR Beta short-read assay. TCRdb reprocessed the PCR reads with MiXCR, giving one entry per CDR3 protein. The sample holds some 14,000 distinct CDR3 sequences, 55% to 65% seen once. Indicated treatment: approximately 9-day PBMC culture with coronavirus spike peptide pools or control peptides (ViraFEST assay). Once peptide pools had expanded antigen-specific T cells, ViraFEST sequenced TCRs. V usage is TRBV27 and J usage is TRBJ1-3, with D possibly TRBD1 on 5 matching bases. This TCR derives from a human donor who had recovered from COVID-19. Sequenced sample: CD4+ T cells from blood, cultured in vitro. CDR3: CASRRAGQSSGNTIYF. In nucleotides, the CDR3 is TGTGCCAGCAGGAGGGCAGGGCAAAGCTCTGGAAACACCATATATTTT.